This TCR beta chain was sequenced in a study of T cell repertoires and Cas9 in healthy adults. At the level of the study: Multi-effector potency, cytotoxicity and lineage were assessed in SpCas9-reactive CD4 and CD8 T cells. Findings and limits, study-wide: SpCas9-reactive effector T cells were reportedly restrained in vitro by SpCas9-reactive regulatory T cells.

Germline V gene data show CDR1 as SNHLY and CDR2 as FYNNEI. The CDR3 is 13 amino acids. The V gene lost 2 bases and the J gene lost 7 bases, with 9 bases spanning the gap. Profiled with immunoSEQ multiplex PCR; TCRdb holds only in-frame clones, not every one. The table shows over 20,000 clones, with about 90% occurring only once. About this clone itself: Its antigen remains unknown.

Sequencing was done on a sample of CD4+ effector T cells (CD127+, CD25-, CD137-, CD154-) from PBMCs; culture status not recorded. The source is a human donor in good health. The rearrangement uses TRBV2 and TRBJ2-1; D gene ambiguous. CDR3 DNA sequence: TGTGCCAGCAGTGAACGGCAGAGAAATGAGCAGTTCTTC. Amino acids: CASSERQRNEQFF.